These T cell receptor beta chains were read from a single sample in a study of blood T cell repertoires in COVID-19. Sequenced by immunoSEQ multiplex PCR; TCRdb stores in-frame clones only, minus some. The data contain a few hundred thousand clones, roughly 91% of them singletons. Sequenced sample: PBMCs or T cells enriched from blood (not recorded which). The receptor set was obtained from a woman aged 18-35 years who had recovered from COVID-19. The CDR3 runs from the conserved cysteine through the conserved F or W. The D gene is left open where the match is weak. The listing skips clone size in some rows; elsewhere it reads once, few, many or a size class.

cdr3_aa,cdr3_nt,j_call,clone_size,v_call,d_call
CASRQGQFGEQFF,TGTGCCAGCCGACAGGGGCAGTTCGGAGAGCAGTTCTTC,TRBJ2-1,once,TRBV11-3,TRBD1
CASSLMSGQGYSNQPQHF,TGTGCCAGCAGTTTGATGTCGGGACAGGGGTATAGCAATCAGCCCCAGCATTTT,TRBJ1-5,-,TRBV28,TRBD1
CASSLGLAQETQYF,TGTGCCAGCAGCTTAGGGCTAGCGCAAGAGACCCAGTACTTC,TRBJ2-5,-,TRBV7-2,-
CSVRVRQGTEAFF,TGCAGCGTCCGAGTCCGACAGGGGACTGAAGCTTTCTTT,TRBJ1-1,-,TRBV29-1,TRBD1
CASSPRTGGWSQPQHF,TGTGCCAGTAGTCCGCGGACAGGGGGATGGAGTCAGCCCCAGCATTTT,TRBJ1-5,-,TRBV19,TRBD1
CASSIAADTQYF,TGTGCCAGCAGTATAGCGGCAGATACGCAGTATTTT,TRBJ2-3,-,TRBV2,-
CASSLWGPSTSGEETQYF,TGTGCCAGCAGTTTATGGGGCCCCTCGACTAGCGGGGAAGAGACCCAGTACTTC,TRBJ2-5,-,TRBV28,TRBD2
CAWSPTDTGELFF,TGTGCCTGGAGTCCGACAGACACCGGGGAGCTGTTTTTT,TRBJ2-2,-,TRBV30,-
CASSMGGRNIQYF,TGTGCCAGTAGTATGGGGGGGAGGAACATTCAGTACTTC,TRBJ2-4,-,TRBV19,TRBD2
CSARRDEQFF,TGCAGTGCTAGACGGGATGAGCAGTTCTTC,TRBJ2-1,-,TRBV20-1,-
CATSDFLGGERNEQFF,TGTGCCACCAGTGATTTTTTAGGAGGGGAGAGGAATGAGCAGTTCTTC,TRBJ2-1,-,TRBV24-1,-
CASSSSGPYTGELFF,TGCGCCAGCAGCTCCTCAGGGCCCTACACCGGGGAGCTGTTTTTT,TRBJ2-2,-,TRBV5-1,-
CASSEGQGNTEAFF,TGTGCCAGCAGTGAAGGACAAGGAAACACTGAAGCTTTCTTT,TRBJ1-1,-,TRBV2,-
CASTPGYTEAFF,TGTGCCAGCACCCCGGGATACACTGAAGCTTTCTTT,TRBJ1-1,-,TRBV28,-
CASSQGRQGDGNTIYF,TGTGCCAGCAGCCAAGGTCGGCAGGGGGACGGAAACACCATATATTTT,TRBJ1-3,-,TRBV3-1/TRBV3-2,TRBD1
CASSGQGPQQPQHF,TGTGCCAGCAGTGGACAGGGTCCCCAGCAGCCCCAGCATTTT,TRBJ1-5,-,TRBV2,TRBD1
CASSVDQGNYGYTF,TGTGCCAGCAGCGTAGATCAGGGCAACTATGGCTACACCTTC,TRBJ1-2,-,TRBV9,-
CASSQEGTGAYRYTF,TGCGCCAGCAGCCAAGAGGGGACAGGGGCCTATCGCTACACCTTC,TRBJ1-2,-,TRBV4-3,TRBD1
CASSLTGDSPLHF,TGTGCCAGCAGCCTTACAGGGGACTCACCCCTCCACTTT,TRBJ1-6,-,TRBV9,TRBD1
CASSLTGRYNEQFF,TGCGCCAGCAGCCTGACAGGACGCTACAATGAGCAGTTCTTC,TRBJ2-1,-,TRBV5-1,-
CASSLEPRGALETQYF,TGCGCCAGCAGCTTGGAACCGCGGGGGGCCCTAGAGACCCAGTACTTC,TRBJ2-5,few,TRBV5-1,TRBD2
CARSLAQGEETQYF,TGTGCCAGAAGCTTAGCACAGGGCGAAGAGACCCAGTACTTC,TRBJ2-5,-,TRBV7-5,-
CASSYPGATNEKLFF,TGTGCCAGCAGTTACCCGGGGGCAACTAATGAAAAACTGTTTTTT,TRBJ1-4,-,TRBV27,-
CASSYTSTIHSYEQYF,TGTGCCAGCAGTTACACATCAACGATTCACAGCTACGAGCAGTACTTC,TRBJ2-7,-,TRBV6-5,-
CASSQGVIIGWREKLFF,TGTGCCAGCAGCCAAGGGGTCATAATTGGCTGGAGGGAAAAACTGTTTTTT,TRBJ1-4,-,TRBV3-1/TRBV3-2,-